This TCR beta chain was sequenced in a study of CD8 T cells in ankylosing spondylitis. Notes on the study in general: Clones linked to disease were reported to show significant enrichment in matched ankylosing spondylitis synovial fluid.

Turning to this clonotype: Its antigen is currently unknown.

Making the TCR beta libraries involved quantitative 5'-RACE with molecular barcodes. Each CDR3 protein gets one entry after TCRdb re-called the 5' RACE reads with MiXCR. Of roughly 35,000 distinct CDR3 sequences listed, around 15% are singletons. Trimming took off 5 bases at V and 7 bases at J, with 14 bases between the two ends. The CDR3 runs to 13 residues. The germline gives CDR1 SEHNR, CDR2 FQNEAQ (reference sequence). V is TRBV7-9 and J is TRBJ1-2; no definite D call. This sequence originates from a male donor with ankylosing spondylitis. Sample: synovial fluid, either unsorted or a sorted T cell fraction (not recorded which). The CDR3 sequence is CASSEGGDLGYTF. The CDR3, as DNA: TGTGCCAGCAGCGAGGGAGGAGATCTTGGCTACACCTTC.